The T cell receptor (beta chain) described here comes from a study of blood T cell repertoires in COVID-19. Turning to the study itself: Nucleic acid was either cDNA or gDNA, and it came from T cells, B-cell-depleted T cells, or PBMCs.

Per the authors' pipeline: From reference gene primer amplification, estimates of nucleated cell counts were derived. Sequencing was performed with immunoSEQ multiplex PCR; in TCRdb, only in-frame clones are kept and a portion is missing. From that table come the V and J calls and clone size; the DNA was used to work out D and trimming. The table shows 150,000 to 200,000 clones, with less than 90% occurring only once. CDR1 and CDR2 (germline): LGHNT, FRNRAP. Trimming cost V 5 bases and J 6 bases; bases outside gene matches: 11. The CDR3 has 15 amino acids. This clone appeared a single time. The sequencing sample was made of PBMCs or T cells enriched from blood (not recorded which). The V and J genes are TRBV12-5 and TRBJ1-2, with 8 bases that match TRBD1. The receptor's source is a human donor with acute COVID-19. The donor label of this sample is uncertain. The CDR3 DNA sequence: TGTGCTAGTGGTCCCCAGGACAGGGAGGGGAATGGCTACACCTTC. Its protein is CASGPQDREGNGYTF.